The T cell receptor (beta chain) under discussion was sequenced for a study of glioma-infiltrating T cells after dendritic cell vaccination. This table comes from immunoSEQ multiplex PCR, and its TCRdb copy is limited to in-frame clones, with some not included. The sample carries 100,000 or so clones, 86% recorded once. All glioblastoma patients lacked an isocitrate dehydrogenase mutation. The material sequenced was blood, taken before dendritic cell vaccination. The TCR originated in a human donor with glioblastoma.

This chain's CDR3 is CASSSAGMMFF. In nucleotides, the CDR3 is TGTGCCAGCAGCTCTGCAGGCATGATGTTCTTC. The chain couples TRBV7-8 to TRBJ2-1; D gene uncertain. The V end lost 4 bases, the J end lost 15 bases, and 13 bases lay between the germline ends. This CDR3 has 11 amino acids. Germline CDR1 is SGHVS and CDR2 is FQNEAQ.